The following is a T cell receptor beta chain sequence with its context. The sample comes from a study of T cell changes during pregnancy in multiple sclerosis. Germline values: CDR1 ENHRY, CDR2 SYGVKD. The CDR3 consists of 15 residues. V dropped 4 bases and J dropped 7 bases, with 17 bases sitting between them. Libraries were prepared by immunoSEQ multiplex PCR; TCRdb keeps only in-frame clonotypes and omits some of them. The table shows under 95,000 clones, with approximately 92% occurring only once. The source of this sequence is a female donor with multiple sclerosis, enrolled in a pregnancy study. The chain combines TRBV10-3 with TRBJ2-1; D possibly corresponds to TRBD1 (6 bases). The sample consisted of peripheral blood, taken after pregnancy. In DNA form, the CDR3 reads TGTGCCATCAGTGTGGGGAGAGCGCAGGGGAATGAGCAGTTCTTC. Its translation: CAISVGRAQGNEQFF.